The 11 T cell receptor beta chains in this list originate from one sample, sequenced in a study of early T cells in non-severe SARS-CoV-2 infection (TCRdb year 2021). Library generation was performed with 5' RACE. Sequencing took place on a NextSeq 500. TCRdb handled the public reads itself, with Q25 trimming in fastp and clone calling in MiXCR, and kept productive beta chains. Identical CDR3 protein sequences are pooled into one entry, listed with their most common genes and DNA. Counted in this sample were 24,000 or so distinct CDR3 sequences; around 6% of them appeared once. The ten largest clones add up to 2% to 3% of the sample. The sequencing sample was made of whole blood. These TCRs come from an adult who was a healthcare worker with PCR-confirmed SARS-CoV-2 infection or an uninfected control (not recorded which).

Ten or more counts support this clonotype. The chain links TRBV6-2 or TRBV6-3 to TRBJ2-7; tentative D call: TRBD2 (6 bases). The CDR3 runs to 12 residues. Trimming removed 5 bases at V and 5 bases at J, with 10 bases between. CDR1 is MNHEY and CDR2 is SVGEGT in the germline V gene. DNA for the CDR3: TGTGCCAGCAGTGAGACTAGGAACGAGCAGTACTTC. Protein product: CASSETRNEQYF.

This clonotype came up many times. J is TRBJ1-5 and V is TRBV7-2, with 7 bases that match TRBD1. The V gene end was trimmed by 3 bases and the J gene end by 0 bases; junction bases not matched to a gene: 5. This CDR3 has 16 residues. Germline V CDR1 and CDR2: SGHTA, FQGNSA. The DNA for the CDR3 is TGTGCCAGCAGCTTTCAGGGGGGTTATAGCAATCAGCCCCAGCATTTT. Its protein product is CASSFQGGYSNQPQHF.

This clonotype was seen many times. This chain uses TRBV7-8 with TRBJ2-1; the D gene could be TRBD1 or TRBD2 (5 bases each). Germline assignment: CDR1 SGHVS and CDR2 FQNEAQ. This CDR3 region has 12 residues. V lost 10 bases and J lost 7, with 14 bases in between. CDR3 sequence: CATGTKTNEQFF. Here the CDR3 DNA reads TGTGCCACAGGGACCAAAACGAATGAGCAGTTCTTC.

The CDR3 sequence: CASRPGGTEAFF. CDR3 nucleotide sequence: TGTGCCAGCAGGCCAGGGGGAACTGAAGCTTTCTTT. The gene calls are TRBV7-9 and TRBJ1-1; 7 positions agree with TRBD1. Germline CDR1 is SEHNR and CDR2 is FQNEAQ (reference sequence). This CDR3 spans 12 amino acids. Unmatched junction bases numbered 3, after V lost 6 bases and J lost 5 bases.

This clonotype was seen repeatedly, ten times or more. V usage is TRBV5-4 and J usage is TRBJ2-2; 8 bases match TRBD1. V lost 6 bases, J lost 5 bases, and 6 bases stayed unmatched. The CDR3 extends over 14 amino acids. The germline gives CDR1 SGHNT, CDR2 YYREEE (reference sequence). The CDR3 sequence: CASTQGARTGELFF. As DNA, the CDR3 is TGTGCCAGCACCCAGGGGGCCCGAACCGGGGAGCTGTTTTTT. Together with reference TRBV5-4 and TRBJ2-2, the CDR3 gives the full variable domain: ETGVTQSPTHLIKTRGQQVTLRCSSQSGHNTVSWYQQALGQGPQFIFQYYREEENGRGNFPPRFSGLQFPNYSSELNVNALELDDSALYLCASTQGARTGELFFGEGSRLTVL.

This clonotype was seen repeatedly, ten times or more. The rearrangement uses TRBV5-1 and TRBJ2-3; D uncertain. The CDR3 covers 14 residues. Germline V gene data show CDR1 as SGHRS and CDR2 as YFSETQ. V was clipped by 2 bases and J by 1 base, with 8 bases between them. This CDR3 reads CASSFVGGTDTQYF. For the CDR3, the DNA is TGCGCCAGCAGCTTTGTTGGGGGCACAGATACGCAGTATTTT.

The sample holds many counts of this clonotype. The gene calls are TRBV7-9 and TRBJ1-5; a possible D gene is TRBD1 (6 bases). Germline values: CDR1 SEHNR, CDR2 FQNEAQ (reference sequence). V dropped 4 bases and J dropped 2 bases, with 12 bases sitting between them. CDR3 length equals 15 residues. The CDR3 loop is CASSSSGQRNQPQHF. The DNA of the CDR3 is TGTGCCAGCAGCTCCTCTGGACAGCGCAATCAGCCCCAGCATTTT.

The chain couples TRBV10-2 to TRBJ2-7, with D possibly called TRBD1 or TRBD2 (7 bases each). V shed 10 bases and J shed 5 bases, with 18 bases lying between them. Per the germline V gene, CDR1 is WSHSY and CDR2 is SAAADI. The CDR3 consists of 13 residues. The CDR3 DNA follows: TGCGCCACTCAAGCCCAGGGGGGGCACGAGCAGTACTTC. Translating gives CATQAQGGHEQYF.

This clonotype qualifies as medium-sized. The chain uses TRBV29-1 and TRBJ2-3; D call uncertain. V lost 6 bases to trimming and J lost 0 bases, with 10 bases between them. This CDR3 comprises 13 residues. Germline lookup yields CDR1 SQVTM and CDR2 ANQGSEA. DNA for the CDR3: TGCAGCGTGGAGAGAGACAGCACAGATACGCAGTATTTT. Its translation: CSVERDSTDTQYF.

The table lists this clonotype with many counts. In DNA form, the CDR3 reads TGTGCCAGCAGCACAAGTCGGTCTGCAACTAATGAAAAACTGTTTTTT. This encodes CASSTSRSATNEKLFF. V gene TRBV28 combines with J gene TRBJ1-4; D is unresolved. V lost 6 bases to trimming and J lost 0 bases, with 14 bases between them. This CDR3 has 16 amino acids. Per germline, CDR1 MDHEN and CDR2 SYDVKM.

This clonotype was counted a few times. J is TRBJ1-1 and V is TRBV28; D uncertain. CDR3 length equals 13 residues. V dropped 6 bases and J dropped 10 bases, with 18 bases sitting between them. Germline V gene data show CDR1 as MDHEN and CDR2 as SYDVKM. The CDR3 sequence: CASRKGFELVAFF. Written as DNA, the CDR3 is TGTGCCAGCAGGAAGGGATTTGAGCTGGTAGCTTTCTTT.